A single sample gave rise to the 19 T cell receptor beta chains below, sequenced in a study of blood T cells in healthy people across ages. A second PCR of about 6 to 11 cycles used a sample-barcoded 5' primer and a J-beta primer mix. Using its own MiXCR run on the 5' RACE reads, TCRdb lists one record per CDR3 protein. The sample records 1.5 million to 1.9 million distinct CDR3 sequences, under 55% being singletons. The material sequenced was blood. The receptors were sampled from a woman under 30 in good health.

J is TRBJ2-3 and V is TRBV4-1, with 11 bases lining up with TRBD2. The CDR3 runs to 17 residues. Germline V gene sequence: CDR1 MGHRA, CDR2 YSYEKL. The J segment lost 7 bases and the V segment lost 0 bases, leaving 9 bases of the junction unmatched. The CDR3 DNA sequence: TGCGCCAGCAGCCAAGAGCGTAGCGGGGGGGCGAAGTATACGCAGTATTTT. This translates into CASSQERSGGAKYTQYF.

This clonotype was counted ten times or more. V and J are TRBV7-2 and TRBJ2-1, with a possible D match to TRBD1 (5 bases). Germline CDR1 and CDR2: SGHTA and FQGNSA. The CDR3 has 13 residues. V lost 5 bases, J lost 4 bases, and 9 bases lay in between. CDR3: CASSNYRYNEQFF. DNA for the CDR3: TGTGCCAGCAGCAATTACAGGTACAATGAGCAGTTCTTC.

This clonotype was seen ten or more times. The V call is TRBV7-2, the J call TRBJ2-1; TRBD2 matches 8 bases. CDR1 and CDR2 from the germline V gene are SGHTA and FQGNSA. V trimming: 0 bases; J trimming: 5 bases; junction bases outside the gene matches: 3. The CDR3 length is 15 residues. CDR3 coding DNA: TGTGCCAGCAGCTTAGCGGGGACTAGTCACAATGAGCAGTTCTTC. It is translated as CASSLAGTSHNEQFF.

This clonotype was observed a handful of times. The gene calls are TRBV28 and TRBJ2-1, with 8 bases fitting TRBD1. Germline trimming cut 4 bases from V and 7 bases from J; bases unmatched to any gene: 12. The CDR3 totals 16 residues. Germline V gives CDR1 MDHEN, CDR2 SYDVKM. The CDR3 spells CASSSPSWTGRNEQFF. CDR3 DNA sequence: TGTGCCAGCAGTTCACCTTCTTGGACAGGGAGAAATGAGCAGTTCTTC.

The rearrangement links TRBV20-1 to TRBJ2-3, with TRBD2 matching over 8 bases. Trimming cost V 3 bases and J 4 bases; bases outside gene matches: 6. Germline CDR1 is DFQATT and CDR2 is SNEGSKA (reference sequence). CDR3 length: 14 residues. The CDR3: CSARVRLASDTQYF. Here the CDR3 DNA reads TGCAGTGCTAGGGTCCGACTAGCGTCAGATACGCAGTATTTT.

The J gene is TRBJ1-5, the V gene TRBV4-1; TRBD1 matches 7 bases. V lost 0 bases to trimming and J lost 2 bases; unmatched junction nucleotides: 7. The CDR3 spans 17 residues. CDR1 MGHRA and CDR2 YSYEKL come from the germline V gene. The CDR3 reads CASSQDGYRGRNQPQHF. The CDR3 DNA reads TGCGCCAGCAGCCAAGATGGGTACAGGGGCCGCAATCAGCCCCAGCATTTT.

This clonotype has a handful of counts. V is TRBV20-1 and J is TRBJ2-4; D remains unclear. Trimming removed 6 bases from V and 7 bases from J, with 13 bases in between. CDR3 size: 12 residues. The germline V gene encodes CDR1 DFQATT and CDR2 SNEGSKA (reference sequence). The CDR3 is CSAFGDWNIQYF. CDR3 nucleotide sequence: TGCAGTGCCTTTGGAGACTGGAACATTCAGTACTTC.

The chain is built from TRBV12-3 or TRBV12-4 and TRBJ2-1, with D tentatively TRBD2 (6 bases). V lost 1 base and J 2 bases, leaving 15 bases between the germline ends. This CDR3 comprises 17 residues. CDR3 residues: CASSLDSSEVPYNEQFF. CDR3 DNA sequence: TGTGCCAGCAGTTTAGATTCTAGCGAGGTACCCTACAATGAGCAGTTCTTC.

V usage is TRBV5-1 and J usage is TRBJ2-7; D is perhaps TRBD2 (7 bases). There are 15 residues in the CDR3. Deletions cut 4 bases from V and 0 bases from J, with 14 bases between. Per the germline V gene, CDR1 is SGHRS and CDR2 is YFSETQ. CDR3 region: CASSGGDTSSYEQYF. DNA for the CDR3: TGCGCCAGCAGCGGGGGGGACACGAGCTCCTACGAGCAGTACTTC.

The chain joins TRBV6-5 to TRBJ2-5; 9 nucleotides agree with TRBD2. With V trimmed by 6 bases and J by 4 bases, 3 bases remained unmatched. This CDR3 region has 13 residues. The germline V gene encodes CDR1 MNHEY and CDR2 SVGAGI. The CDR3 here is CASRQLAGETQYF. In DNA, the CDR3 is TGTGCCAGCAGACAACTAGCGGGAGAGACCCAGTACTTC.

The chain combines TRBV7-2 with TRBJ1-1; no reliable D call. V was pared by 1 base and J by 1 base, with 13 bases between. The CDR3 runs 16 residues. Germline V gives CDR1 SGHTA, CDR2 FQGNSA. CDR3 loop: CASSLESPGTNTEAFF. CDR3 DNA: TGTGCCAGCAGCTTAGAGTCCCCCGGAACGAACACTGAAGCTTTCTTT. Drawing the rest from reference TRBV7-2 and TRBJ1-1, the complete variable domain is GAGVSQSPSNKVTEKGKDVELRCDPISGHTALYWYRQSLGQGLEFLIYFQGNSAPDKSGLPSDRFSAERTGGSVSTLTIQRTQQEDSAVYLCASSLESPGTNTEAFFGQGTRLTVV.

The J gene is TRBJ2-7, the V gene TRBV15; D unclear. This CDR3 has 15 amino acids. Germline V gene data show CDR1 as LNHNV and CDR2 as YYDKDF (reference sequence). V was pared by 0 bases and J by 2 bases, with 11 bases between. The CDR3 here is CATSRDMVGTYEQYF. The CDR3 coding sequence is TGTGCCACCAGCAGAGATATGGTGGGGACCTACGAGCAGTACTTC.

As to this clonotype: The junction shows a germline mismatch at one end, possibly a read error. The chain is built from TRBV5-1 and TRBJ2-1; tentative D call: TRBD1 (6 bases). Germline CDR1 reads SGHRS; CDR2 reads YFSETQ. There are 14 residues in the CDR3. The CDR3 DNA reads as TGCGCCAGCAACTTGGTTACAGGGAACAATGAGCAGTTCTTC. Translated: CASNLVTGNNEQFF.

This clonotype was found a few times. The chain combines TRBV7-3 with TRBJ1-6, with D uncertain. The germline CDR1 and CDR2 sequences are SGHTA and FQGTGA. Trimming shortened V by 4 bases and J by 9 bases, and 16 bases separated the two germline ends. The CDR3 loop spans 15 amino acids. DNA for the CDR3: TGTGCCAGCAGCTCGACACCGGCCGGAATTTCACCCCTCCACTTT. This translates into CASSSTPAGISPLHF.

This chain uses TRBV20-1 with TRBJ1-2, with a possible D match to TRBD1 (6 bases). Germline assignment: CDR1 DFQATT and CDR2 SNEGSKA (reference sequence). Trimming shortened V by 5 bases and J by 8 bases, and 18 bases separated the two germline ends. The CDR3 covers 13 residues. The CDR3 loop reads CSAVRTESLGYTF. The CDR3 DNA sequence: TGCAGTGCTGTGCGGACAGAGAGCCTGGGCTACACCTTC.

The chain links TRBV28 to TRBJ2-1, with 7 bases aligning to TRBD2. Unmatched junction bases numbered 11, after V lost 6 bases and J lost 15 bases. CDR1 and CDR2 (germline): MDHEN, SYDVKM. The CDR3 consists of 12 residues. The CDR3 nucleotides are TGTGCCAGCAGATCTAGCGGCGAAGGAGTGTTCTTC. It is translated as CASRSSGEGVFF. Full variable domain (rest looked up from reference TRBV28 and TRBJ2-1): DVKVTQSSRYLVKRTGEKVFLECVQDMDHENMFWYRQDPGLGLRLIYFSYDVKMKEKGDIPEGYSVSREKKERFSLILESASTNQTSMYLCASRSSGEGVFFGPGTRLTVL.

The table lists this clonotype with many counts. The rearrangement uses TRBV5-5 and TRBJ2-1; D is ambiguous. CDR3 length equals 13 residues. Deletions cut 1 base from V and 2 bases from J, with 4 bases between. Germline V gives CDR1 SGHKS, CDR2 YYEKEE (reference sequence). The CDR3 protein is CASSLTAYNEQFF. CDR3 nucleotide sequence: TGTGCCAGCAGCTTGACAGCCTACAATGAGCAGTTCTTC.

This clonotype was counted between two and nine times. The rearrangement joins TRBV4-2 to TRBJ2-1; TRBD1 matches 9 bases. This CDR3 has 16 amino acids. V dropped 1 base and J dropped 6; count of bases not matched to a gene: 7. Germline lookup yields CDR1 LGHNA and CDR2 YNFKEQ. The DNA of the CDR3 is TGTGCCAGCAGCCAAGGGGGGACAGGGCCCTCCAATGAGCAGTTCTTC. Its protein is CASSQGGTGPSNEQFF.

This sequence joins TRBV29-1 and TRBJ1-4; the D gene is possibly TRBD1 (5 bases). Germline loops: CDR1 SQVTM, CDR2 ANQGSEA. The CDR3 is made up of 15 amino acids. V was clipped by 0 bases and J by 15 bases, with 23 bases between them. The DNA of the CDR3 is TGCAGCGTTGAAGATCGAAGGGGACTAGGAGAAGGGTTGTTTTTT. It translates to CSVEDRRGLGEGLFF. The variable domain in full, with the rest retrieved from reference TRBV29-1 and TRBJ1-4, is SAVISQKPSRDICQRGTSLTIQCQVDSQVTMMFWYRQQPGQSLTLIATANQGSEATYESGFVIDKFPISRPNLTFSTLTVSNMSPEDSSIYLCSVEDRRGLGEGLFFGSGTQLSVL.